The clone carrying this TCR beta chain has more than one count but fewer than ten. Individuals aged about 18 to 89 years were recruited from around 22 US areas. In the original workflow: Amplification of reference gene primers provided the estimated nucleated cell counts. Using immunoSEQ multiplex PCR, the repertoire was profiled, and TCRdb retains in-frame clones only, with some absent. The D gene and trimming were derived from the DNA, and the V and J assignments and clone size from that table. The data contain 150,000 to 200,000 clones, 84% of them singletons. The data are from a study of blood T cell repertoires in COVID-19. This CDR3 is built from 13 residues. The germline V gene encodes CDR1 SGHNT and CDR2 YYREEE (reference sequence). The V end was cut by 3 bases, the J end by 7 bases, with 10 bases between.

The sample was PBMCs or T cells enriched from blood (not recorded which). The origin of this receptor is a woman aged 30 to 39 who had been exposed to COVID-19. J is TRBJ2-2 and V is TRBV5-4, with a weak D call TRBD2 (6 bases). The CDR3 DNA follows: TGTGCCAGCAGCTCTCTAGCGAGCGGGGAGCTGTTTTTT. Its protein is CASSSLASGELFF. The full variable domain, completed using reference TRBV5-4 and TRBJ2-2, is ETGVTQSPTHLIKTRGQQVTLRCSSQSGHNTVSWYQQALGQGPQFIFQYYREEENGRGNFPPRFSGLQFPNYSSELNVNALELDDSALYLCASSSLASGELFFGEGSRLTVL.